This TCR beta chain was sequenced for a study of cytomegalovirus exposure and HLA in healthy donors. On the study more broadly: Findings of an earlier analysis included over 95 million unique TCR beta sequences from some 190 million T cells. General study findings and limits: Within an earlier analysis, most TCR beta V segments proved productive either about 87% or about 30% of the time.

Turning to this clone: Its antigen is unknown.

The PCR employed 60 Vbeta primers together with 13 Jbeta primers. Only in-frame clones appear in the TCRdb table, and some are missing; sequencing was by immunoSEQ multiplex PCR. The sample consists of around 150,000 clones, almost 80% of them appearing once. There are 15 residues in the CDR3. V lost 2 bases and J lost 4; bases outside the gene matches: 4. From germline, CDR1 is ENHRY and CDR2 SYGVKD. Sequenced: PBMCs. The rearrangement uses TRBV10-3 and TRBJ2-5, with TRBD2 matching 10 bases. The TCR originated in a woman aged 45-65 years in good health and CMV-seropositive. The CDR3 protein is CAISEGLAGAETQYF. The DNA for the CDR3 is TGTGCCATCAGTGAGGGGCTAGCGGGAGCAGAGACCCAGTACTTC.